This T cell receptor (beta chain) stems from a study of T cells in Graves' hyperthyroidism and ophthalmopathy. Losses at the gene ends were 2 bases for V and 7 bases for J; bases not matched to a gene: 1. Germline CDR1 reads ENHRY; CDR2 reads SYGVKD. The CDR3 is 14 amino acids. Pregnant or lactating patients were excluded, as were those with uncontrolled infection or other autoimmune disease. Diagnoses used clinical symptoms, serum thyroxine and TRAb, thyroid ultrasound and orbital computed tomography. Amplification of TCR beta CDR3 regions was performed using RNA transcripts as template. During a first-round RT-PCR of the TCR CDR3, the HTBI primer set was used. TCRdb ran MiXCR on the multiplex PCR reads and lists one entry per CDR3 protein. The sample shows about 700,000 distinct CDR3 sequences, 45% of them seen only once.

The sample taken for sequencing was peripheral blood or thyroid tissue (not recorded which). The chain combines TRBV10-3 with TRBJ1-4; TRBD1 aligns across 10 bases. The TCR was taken from an adult man with Graves' disease, either hyperthyroidism or ophthalmopathy (not recorded which). Here the CDR3 reads CAISEGTGAEKLFF. The CDR3 DNA reads TGTGCCATCAGTGAGGGGACAGGGGCTGAAAAACTGTTTTTT.